The 15 T cell receptor beta chains in this list originate from one sample, sequenced in a study of blood T cell repertoires in COVID-19. TCRdb's copy holds only in-frame clones and misses some; the assay was immunoSEQ multiplex PCR. Of about 52,000 clones detected, around 81% appear once; the ten largest clones hold under 30%. Sequenced sample: peripheral blood. These receptors all stem from a woman aged 80 or over with COVID-19, enrolled during active disease.

The V call is TRBV13, the J call TRBJ1-1, with 7 nucleotides matching TRBD1. Germline CDR1 is PRHDT and CDR2 is FYEKMQ (reference sequence). J lost 0 bases, V lost 2 bases, and 6 bases had no gene match. There are 16 residues in the CDR3. The CDR3 DNA reads TGTGCCAGCAGCTTACGTCGGGGACAGATGAACACTGAAGCTTTCTTT. It encodes CASSLRRGQMNTEAFF.

The chain carries TRBV4-1 and TRBJ2-1, with 8 bases aligning to TRBD2. The junction had 8 bases not matched to a gene; V was cut back by 2 bases and J by 5 bases. Germline CDR1 reads MGHRA; CDR2 reads YSYEKL. The CDR3 has 16 amino acids. In nucleotides, the CDR3 is TGCGCCAGCAGCCAACTCTCCGGGGGGGCCCACAATGAGCAGTTCTTC. It codes for CASSQLSGGAHNEQFF.

The chain combines TRBV4-1 with TRBJ2-7; TRBD2 aligns across 10 bases. V lost 3 bases and J lost 0; bases outside the gene matches: 5. CDR3 length: 16 amino acids. The germline CDR1 and CDR2 sequences are MGHRA and YSYEKL. The CDR3 sequence is CASSQGLAFSSYEQYF. The CDR3 coding sequence is TGCGCCAGCAGCCAGGGACTAGCGTTCAGCTCCTACGAGCAGTACTTC.

The rearrangement joins TRBV11-3 to TRBJ2-3; 9 nucleotides agree with TRBD1. The CDR3 has 16 residues. CDR1 is SGHNT, CDR2 YENEEA, per germline. The junction had 6 bases not matched to a gene; V was cut back by 1 base and J by 4 bases. The CDR3 sequence is CASSLGGQGLADTQYF. CDR3 sequence (DNA): TGTGCCAGCAGCTTAGGGGGACAGGGTCTCGCAGATACGCAGTATTTT.

V usage is TRBV9 and J usage is TRBJ2-1; the D gene is possibly TRBD2 (5 bases). Germline assignment: CDR1 SGDLS and CDR2 YYNGEE. The CDR3 is 10 residues long. Trimming shortened V by 9 bases and J by 10 bases, and 11 bases separated the two germline ends. As DNA, the CDR3 is TGTGCCACCTCTGTAGCGGAGCAGTTCTTC. It yields the protein CATSVAEQFF.

This clone was observed a single time. This chain connects TRBV6-5 to TRBJ2-7; TRBD1 might be the D (5 bases). Trimming removed 0 bases at V and 4 bases at J, with 10 bases between. The length of the CDR3 is 14 residues. Germline CDR1 and CDR2: MNHEY and SVGAGI. The CDR3 loop is CASSYSGSGYEQYF. Here the CDR3 DNA reads TGTGCCAGCAGTTACTCGGGGTCAGGGTACGAGCAGTACTTC.

This clone appeared a single time. V is TRBV5-1 and J is TRBJ1-2, with 9 bases aligning to TRBD1. V shed 4 bases, J shed 2 bases, and the junction held 6 bases outside the gene matches. CDR1 is SGHRS and CDR2 is YFSETQ in the germline V gene. CDR3 length: 15 residues. The CDR3 is CASSRRTGDNYGYTF. The CDR3 DNA sequence: TGCGCCAGCAGCAGAAGGACAGGGGACAACTATGGCTACACCTTC.

The chain has TRBV2 and TRBJ1-2; D uncertain. The ends were cut back, 7 bases at V and 4 bases at J, with 10 bases in the middle. Germline CDR1 reads SNHLY; CDR2 reads FYNNEI. The length of the CDR3 is 12 residues. Here the CDR3 DNA reads TGTGCCAGCACTAAAGTGATCTATGGCTACACCTTC. It encodes CASTKVIYGYTF.

This clone was detected only a few times. The rearrangement joins TRBV24-1 to TRBJ2-3; unclear D gene. V lost 5 bases to trimming and J lost 4 bases, with 6 bases between them. Germline-derived CDR1 and CDR2 are KGHDR and SFDVKD. The CDR3 loop spans 12 amino acids. Here the CDR3 DNA reads TGTGCCACCAGTGCTCGGGCAGATACGCAGTATTTT. It specifies CATSARADTQYF.

V usage is TRBV20-1 and J usage is TRBJ2-7; TRBD2 matches 11 bases. V was pared by 3 bases and J by 3 bases, with 4 bases of the junction left unmatched. The length of the CDR3 is 14 residues. Per germline, CDR1 DFQATT and CDR2 SNEGSKA (reference sequence). CDR3 loop: CSASVTSGNYEQYF. The CDR3 DNA reads TGCAGTGCTAGTGTGACTAGCGGGAACTACGAGCAGTACTTC.

This chain uses TRBV6-1 with TRBJ2-4; tentative D call: TRBD1 (5 bases). The germline gives CDR1 MNHNS, CDR2 SASEGT. Deletions cut 1 base from V and 0 bases from J, with 7 bases between. The CDR3 is made up of 15 amino acids. The DNA of the CDR3 is TGTGCCAGCAGTGAAGGACAGTTAGCCAAAAACATTCAGTACTTC. As protein: CASSEGQLAKNIQYF.

In its sample, this clone was seen a few times. V usage is TRBV29-1 and J usage is TRBJ1-1; TRBD1 agrees at 7 bases. The CDR3 spans 14 residues. The trim removed 4 bases at V and 5 bases at J, leaving 10 bases unmatched. Per the germline V gene, CDR1 is SQVTM and CDR2 is ANQGSEA. In DNA form, the CDR3 reads TGCAGCGTTGTAGCTCGGTCAGGGGGTACTGAAGCTTTCTTT. Residues: CSVVARSGGTEAFF.

By share, this clone ranks as medium-sized. This rearrangement joins TRBV20-1 to TRBJ2-7; the D gene is possibly TRBD1 (5 bases). Germline CDR1 DFQATT, CDR2 SNEGSKA (reference sequence). The length of the CDR3 is 11 residues. The V end lost 2 bases, the J end lost 6 bases, and 8 bases lay between the germline ends. CDR3 in amino acids: CSARTRAEQYF. DNA for the CDR3: TGCAGTGCTAGAACCAGGGCCGAGCAGTACTTC.

This chain connects TRBV28 to TRBJ2-2; 13 bases match TRBD2. The CDR3 is 15 residues long. Germline V lookup: CDR1 MDHEN, CDR2 SYDVKM. V was pared by 4 bases and J by 9 bases, with 5 bases of the junction left unmatched. CDR3 region: CASSWTSGSVWELFF. In DNA, the CDR3 is TGTGCCAGCAGTTGGACTAGCGGGAGCGTCTGGGAGCTGTTTTTT.

The count of this clone is one. CDR3 in DNA: TGTGCCACCAGCAGAGTGGGGGCCGGTCGGAATGAGCAGTTCTTC. It codes for CATSRVGAGRNEQFF. The chain has TRBV15 and TRBJ2-1; D might be TRBD1 (6 bases). Deletions cut 1 base from V and 7 bases from J, with 14 bases between. From germline, CDR1 is LNHNV and CDR2 YYDKDF (reference sequence). The CDR3 totals 15 residues.